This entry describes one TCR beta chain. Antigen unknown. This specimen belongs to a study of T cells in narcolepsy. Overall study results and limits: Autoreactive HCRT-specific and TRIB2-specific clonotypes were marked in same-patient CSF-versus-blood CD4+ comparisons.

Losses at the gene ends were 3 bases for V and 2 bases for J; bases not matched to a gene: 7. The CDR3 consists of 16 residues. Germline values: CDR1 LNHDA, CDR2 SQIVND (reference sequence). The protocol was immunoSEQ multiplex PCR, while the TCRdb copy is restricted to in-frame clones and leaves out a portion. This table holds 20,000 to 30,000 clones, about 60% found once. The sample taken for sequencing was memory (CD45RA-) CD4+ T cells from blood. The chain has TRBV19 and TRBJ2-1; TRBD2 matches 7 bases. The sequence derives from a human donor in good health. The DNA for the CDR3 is TGTGCCAGTAGTATCCCACTAGCGCGAACCTACAATGAGCAGTTCTTC. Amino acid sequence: CASSIPLARTYNEQFF.